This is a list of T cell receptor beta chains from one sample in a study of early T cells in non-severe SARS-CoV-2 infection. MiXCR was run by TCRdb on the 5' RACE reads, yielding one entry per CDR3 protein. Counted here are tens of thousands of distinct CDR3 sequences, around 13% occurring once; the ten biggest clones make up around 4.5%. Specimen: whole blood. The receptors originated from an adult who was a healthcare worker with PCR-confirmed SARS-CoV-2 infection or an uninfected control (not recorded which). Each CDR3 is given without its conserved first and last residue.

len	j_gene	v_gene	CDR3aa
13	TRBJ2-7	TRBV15	ATSRDRQGSHEQY
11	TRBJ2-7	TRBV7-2	ASSTGPNYEQY
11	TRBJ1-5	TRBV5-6	ASSLGQDQPQH
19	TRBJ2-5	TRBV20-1	SARVRVGGTDHSKVQETQY
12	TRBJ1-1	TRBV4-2	ASSQERSEGEAF
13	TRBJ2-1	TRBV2	ASSGASGSYNEQF
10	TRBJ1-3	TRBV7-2	ASSLFGPSIY
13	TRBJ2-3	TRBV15	ATSRVADGTDTQY
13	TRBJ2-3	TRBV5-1	ASSLDQPSTDTQY
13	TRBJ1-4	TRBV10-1	ASNPDRPTNEKLF
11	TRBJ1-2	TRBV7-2	ASSWDRSSGYT
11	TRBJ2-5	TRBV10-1	ASSAASGETQY
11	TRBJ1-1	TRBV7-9	ASSFPGGQGAF
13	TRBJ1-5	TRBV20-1	SARVDRDWGQPQH
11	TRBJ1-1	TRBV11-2	ASSLQGRAEAF
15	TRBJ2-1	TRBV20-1	SATGTSGVGSYNEQF
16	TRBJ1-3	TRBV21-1	TSSYRVLDTFSGNTIY
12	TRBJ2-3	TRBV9	ASSVSEGYHTQY
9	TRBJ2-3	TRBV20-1	SARVGDTQY
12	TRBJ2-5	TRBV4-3	ASSQGPRGETQY
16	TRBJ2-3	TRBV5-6	ASSRRTSGIGEPDTQY
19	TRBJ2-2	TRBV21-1	ASSKASSGLAGGHVTGELF
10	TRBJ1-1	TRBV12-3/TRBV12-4	ASSWGRAEAF
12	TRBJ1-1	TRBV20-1	SAGPGTYNTEAF
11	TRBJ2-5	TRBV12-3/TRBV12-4	ASSWTAEETQY
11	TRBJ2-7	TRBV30	AWSVMAWAEQY
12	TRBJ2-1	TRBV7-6	ASSSTGAYNEQF
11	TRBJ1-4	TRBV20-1	SASYGFDEKLF
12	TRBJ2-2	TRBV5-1	ASSLAPGAGELF
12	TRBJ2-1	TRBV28	ASSLGASGTRQF
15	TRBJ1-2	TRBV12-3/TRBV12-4	ASSWGGQGAKGYGYT
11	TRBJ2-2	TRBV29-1	SVVHLNTGELF
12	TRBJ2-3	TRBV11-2	ASSLDLNTDTQY
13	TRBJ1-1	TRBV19	ASSTTWGTGAEAF
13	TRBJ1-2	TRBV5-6	ASSPRTGPNYGYT
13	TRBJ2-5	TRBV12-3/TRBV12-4	ASSLIGQGDETQY
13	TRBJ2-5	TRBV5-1	ASSTLGTIEETQY
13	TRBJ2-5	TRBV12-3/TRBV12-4	ASSLAHQGMETQY
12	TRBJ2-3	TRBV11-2	ASSLVLETDTQY
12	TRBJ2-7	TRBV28	ASSRRQGADEQY
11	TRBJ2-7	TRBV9	ASSVASLGEQY
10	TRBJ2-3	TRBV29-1	SVSPGTDTQY
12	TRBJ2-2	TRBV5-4	ASSAGQDTGELF
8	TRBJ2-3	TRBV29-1	SADPDTQY
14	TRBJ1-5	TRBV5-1	ASSLDPGIVSQPQH
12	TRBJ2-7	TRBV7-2	ASARQGAIDEQY
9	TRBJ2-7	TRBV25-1	ATFRTPEQY
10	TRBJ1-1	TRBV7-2	ASRNRGTEAF
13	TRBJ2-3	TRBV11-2	ASSRGSYSTDTQY
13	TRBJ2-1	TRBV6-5	ASSFGASAYNEQF
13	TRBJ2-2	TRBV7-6	ASRQVGTGTGELF